This T cell receptor beta chain comes out of a study of blood T cell repertoires in COVID-19. Clones were sequenced by immunoSEQ multiplex PCR, and TCRdb holds only the in-frame ones, with some missing. Of a few hundred thousand clones listed, 85% to 90% were seen once; the top ten hold less than 3%. Study members were between 18 and 89 years old and lived in over 20 US regions. The CDR3 is 16 amino acids. Germline V gives CDR1 SNHLY, CDR2 FYNNEI. V shed 0 bases and J shed 0 bases, with 11 bases lying between them. This chain links TRBV2 with TRBJ1-1, with D possibly being TRBD1 (5 bases). The specimen sequenced was PBMCs or T cells enriched from blood (not recorded which). The receptor comes from a woman aged 50 to 60 who had been exposed to COVID-19. CDR3 in DNA: TGTGCCAGCAGTGAAGCGGAAACCAGGGTGAACACTGAAGCTTTCTTT. Its protein product is CASSEAETRVNTEAFF. Supplemented by reference TRBV2 and TRBJ1-1, the full variable domain reads EPEVTQTPSHQVTQMGQEVILRCVPISNHLYFYWYRQILGQKVEFLVSFYNNEISEKSEIFDDQFSVERPDGSNFTLKIRSTKLEDSAMYFCASSEAETRVNTEAFFGQGTRLTVV.